This T cell receptor beta chain was documented in a study of technical replicates of blood from several donors. The CDR3 extends over 12 amino acids. The V and J ends lost 3 bases and 4 bases respectively, with 7 bases between them. Germline CDR1 is SGDLS and CDR2 is YYNGEE. This clone turned up a few times. Repertoires were generated with immunoSEQ multiplex PCR, while TCRdb's copy carries only in-frame clones and drops some. Here the sample spans 79,000 or so clones, 92% being singletons. The clonotype originates from a human donor in good health. V gene TRBV9 combines with J gene TRBJ1-1; D is unresolved. The sample comprised T cells isolated from PBMCs. CDR3 region: CASSGWATEAFF. DNA for the CDR3: TGTGCCAGCAGCGGATGGGCCACTGAAGCTTTCTTT.